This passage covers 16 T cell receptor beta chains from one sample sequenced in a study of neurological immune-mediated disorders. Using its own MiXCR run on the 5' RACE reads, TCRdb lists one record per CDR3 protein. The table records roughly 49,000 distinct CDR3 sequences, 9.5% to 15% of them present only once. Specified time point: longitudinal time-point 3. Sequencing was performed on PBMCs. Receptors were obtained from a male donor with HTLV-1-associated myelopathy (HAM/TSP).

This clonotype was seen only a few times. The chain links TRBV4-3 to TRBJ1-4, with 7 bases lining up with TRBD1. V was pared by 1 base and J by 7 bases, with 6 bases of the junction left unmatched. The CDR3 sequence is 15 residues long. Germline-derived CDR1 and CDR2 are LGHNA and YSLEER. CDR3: CASSQGGTEVEKLFF. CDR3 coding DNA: TGCGCCAGCAGCCAAGGGGGGACAGAGGTTGAAAAACTGTTTTTT.

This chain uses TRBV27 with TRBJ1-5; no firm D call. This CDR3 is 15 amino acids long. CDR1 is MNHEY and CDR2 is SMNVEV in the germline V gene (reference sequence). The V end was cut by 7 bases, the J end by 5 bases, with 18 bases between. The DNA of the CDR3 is TGTGCCAGCAAGATCGTGGCCCCCGGTCATCAGCCCCAGCATTTT. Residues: CASKIVAPGHQPQHF.

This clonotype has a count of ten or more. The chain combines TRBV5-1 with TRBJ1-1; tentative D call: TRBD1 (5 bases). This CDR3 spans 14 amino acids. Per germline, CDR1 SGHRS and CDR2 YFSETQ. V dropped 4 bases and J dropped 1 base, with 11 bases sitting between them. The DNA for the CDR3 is TGCGCCAGCAGCCGACAGTTATCGAACACTGAAGCTTTCTTT. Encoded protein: CASSRQLSNTEAFF.

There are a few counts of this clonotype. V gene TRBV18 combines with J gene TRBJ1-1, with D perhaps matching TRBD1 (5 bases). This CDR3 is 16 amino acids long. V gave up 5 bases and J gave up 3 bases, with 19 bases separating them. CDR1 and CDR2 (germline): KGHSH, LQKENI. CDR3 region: CASSSLQTIRDTEAFF. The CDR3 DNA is TGTGCCAGCTCATCTTTACAGACAATCAGGGACACTGAAGCTTTCTTT.

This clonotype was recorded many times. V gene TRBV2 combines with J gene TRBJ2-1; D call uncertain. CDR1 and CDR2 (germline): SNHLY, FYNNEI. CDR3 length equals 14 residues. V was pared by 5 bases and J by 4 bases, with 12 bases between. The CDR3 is CASSSRTVYNEQFF. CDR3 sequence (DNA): TGTGCCAGCAGTAGCCGGACGGTATACAATGAGCAGTTCTTC.

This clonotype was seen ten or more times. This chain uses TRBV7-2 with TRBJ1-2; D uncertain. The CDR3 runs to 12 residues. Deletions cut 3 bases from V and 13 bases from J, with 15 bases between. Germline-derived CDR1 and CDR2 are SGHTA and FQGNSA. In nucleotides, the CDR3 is TGTGCCAGCAGCTTGGGTCCTATTCCTGCCACCTTC. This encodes CASSLGPIPATF.

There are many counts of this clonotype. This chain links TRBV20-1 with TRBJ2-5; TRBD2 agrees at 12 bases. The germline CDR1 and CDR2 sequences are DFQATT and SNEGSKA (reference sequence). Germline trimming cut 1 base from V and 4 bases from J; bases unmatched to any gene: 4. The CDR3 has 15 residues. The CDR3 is CSARVASGGAETQYF. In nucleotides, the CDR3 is TGCAGTGCTAGAGTCGCTAGCGGGGGGGCAGAGACCCAGTACTTC.

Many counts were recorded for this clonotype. The CDR3 loop reads CASSSYTWDSGYTF. DNA of the CDR3: TGCGCCAGCAGCTCCTATACCTGGGACTCTGGCTACACCTTC. The V and J genes are TRBV5-1 and TRBJ1-2; possibly TRBD1 for D (5 bases). From germline, CDR1 is SGHRS and CDR2 YFSETQ. Trimming stripped 3 bases from V and 7 bases from J, with 16 bases between. CDR3 length: 14 residues.

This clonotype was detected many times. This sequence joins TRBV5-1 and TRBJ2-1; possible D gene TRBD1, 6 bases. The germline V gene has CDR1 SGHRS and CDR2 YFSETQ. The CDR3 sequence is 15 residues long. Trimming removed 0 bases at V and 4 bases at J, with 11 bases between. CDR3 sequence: CASSLAGVGYNEQFF. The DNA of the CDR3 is TGCGCCAGCAGCTTGGCAGGGGTCGGTTACAATGAGCAGTTCTTC.

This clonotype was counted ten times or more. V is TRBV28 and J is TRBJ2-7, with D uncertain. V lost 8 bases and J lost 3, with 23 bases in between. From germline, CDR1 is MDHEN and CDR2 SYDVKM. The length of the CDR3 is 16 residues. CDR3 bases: TGTGCCAGCTCACGACCAAAAAGGGAATCCCTCTACGAGCAGTACTTC. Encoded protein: CASSRPKRESLYEQYF.

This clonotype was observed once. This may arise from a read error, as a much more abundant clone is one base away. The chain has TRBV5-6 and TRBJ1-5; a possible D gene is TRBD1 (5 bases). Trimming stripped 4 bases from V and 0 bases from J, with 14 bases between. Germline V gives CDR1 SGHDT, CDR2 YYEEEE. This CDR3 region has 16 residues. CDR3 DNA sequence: TGTGCCAGCAGCCCGATGACAGAGGGTAGCAATCAGCCCCAGCATTTT. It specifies CASSPMTEGSNQPQHF.

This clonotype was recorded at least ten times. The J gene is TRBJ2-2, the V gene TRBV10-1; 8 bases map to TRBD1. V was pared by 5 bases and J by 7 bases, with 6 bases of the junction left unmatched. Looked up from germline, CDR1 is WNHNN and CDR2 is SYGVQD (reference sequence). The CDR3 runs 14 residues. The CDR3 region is CASSRQGRDGELFF. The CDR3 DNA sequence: TGCGCCAGCAGTAGACAGGGGCGAGACGGGGAGCTGTTTTTT.

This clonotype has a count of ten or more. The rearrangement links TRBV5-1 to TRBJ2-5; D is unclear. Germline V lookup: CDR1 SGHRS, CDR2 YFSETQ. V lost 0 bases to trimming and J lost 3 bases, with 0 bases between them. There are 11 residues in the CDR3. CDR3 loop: CASSLEETQYF. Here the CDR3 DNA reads TGCGCCAGCAGCTTGGAAGAGACCCAGTACTTC.

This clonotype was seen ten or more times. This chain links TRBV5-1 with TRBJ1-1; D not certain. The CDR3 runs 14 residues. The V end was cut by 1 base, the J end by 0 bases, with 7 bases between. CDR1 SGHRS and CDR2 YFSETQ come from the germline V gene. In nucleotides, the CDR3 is TGCGCCAGCAGCTTGCTCGGCATGAACACTGAAGCTTTCTTT. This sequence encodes CASSLLGMNTEAFF.

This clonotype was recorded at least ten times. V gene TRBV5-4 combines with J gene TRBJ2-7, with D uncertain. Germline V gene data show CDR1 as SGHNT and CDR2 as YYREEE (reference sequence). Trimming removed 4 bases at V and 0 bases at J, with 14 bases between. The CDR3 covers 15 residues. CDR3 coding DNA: TGTGCCAGCAGCACCAGGACGGCGAGCTCCTACGAGCAGTACTTC. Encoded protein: CASSTRTASSYEQYF.

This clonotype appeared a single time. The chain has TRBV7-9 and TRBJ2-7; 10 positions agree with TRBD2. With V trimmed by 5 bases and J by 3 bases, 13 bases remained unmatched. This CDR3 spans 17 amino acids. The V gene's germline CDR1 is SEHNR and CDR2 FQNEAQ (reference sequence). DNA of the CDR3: TGTGCCAGCAGCCATGTGAATGGACTAGCGGAAAACTACGAGCAGTACTTC. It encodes CASSHVNGLAENYEQYF.